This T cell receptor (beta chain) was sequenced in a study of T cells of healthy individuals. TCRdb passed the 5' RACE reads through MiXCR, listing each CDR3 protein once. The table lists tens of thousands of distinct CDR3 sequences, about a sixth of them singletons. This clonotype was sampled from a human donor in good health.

The CDR3 DNA follows: TGTGCCAGCAGTCCAGGACTAGCGGAGTGGATCGGGGAGCTGTTTTTT. Encoded protein: CASSPGLAEWIGELFF. The chain has TRBV28 and TRBJ2-2; 10 bases agree with TRBD2. This CDR3 region has 16 residues. J lost 7 bases, V lost 5 bases, and 10 bases had no gene match. Germline lookup yields CDR1 MDHEN and CDR2 SYDVKM.